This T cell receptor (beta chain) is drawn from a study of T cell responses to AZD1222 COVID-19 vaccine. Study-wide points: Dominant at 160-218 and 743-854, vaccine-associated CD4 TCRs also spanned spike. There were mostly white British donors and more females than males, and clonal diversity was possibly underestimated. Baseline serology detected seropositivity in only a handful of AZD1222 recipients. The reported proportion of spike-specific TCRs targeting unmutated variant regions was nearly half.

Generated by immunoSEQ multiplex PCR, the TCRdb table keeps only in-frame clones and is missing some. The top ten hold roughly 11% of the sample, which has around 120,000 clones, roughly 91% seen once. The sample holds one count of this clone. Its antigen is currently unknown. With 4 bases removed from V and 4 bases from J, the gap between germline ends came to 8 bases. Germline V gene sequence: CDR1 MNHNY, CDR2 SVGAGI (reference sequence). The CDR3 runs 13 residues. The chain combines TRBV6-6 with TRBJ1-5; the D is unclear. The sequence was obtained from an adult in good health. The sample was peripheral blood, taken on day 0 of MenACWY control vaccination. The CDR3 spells CASSSLGNQPQHF. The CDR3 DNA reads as TGTGCCAGCAGTTCATTAGGAAATCAGCCCCAGCATTTT.